The present entry profiles one TCR beta chain with its context. Given a much more abundant clone one base away, this may be a read error. These data come from a study of blood T cells in healthy people across ages. This CDR3 region has 13 residues. The germline gives CDR1 SGHVS, CDR2 FNYEAQ. Trimming pared 1 base from V and 12 bases from J, leaving 15 bases between. The use of a sample-barcoded 5' primer and a J-beta primer mix characterized a second PCR of about 6 to 11 cycles. TCRdb itself ran the 5' RACE reads through MiXCR, one entry per CDR3 protein. The data hold 870,000 or so distinct CDR3 sequences, with about 30% observed a single time.

The sequence derives from a woman of 80 years or more in good health. Sequencing input: blood. This chain connects TRBV7-6 to TRBJ2-5; D is possibly TRBD1 or TRBD2 (5 bases each). CDR3 in amino acids: CASSLGGRLHEYF. CDR3 nucleotide sequence: TGTGCCAGCAGCTTAGGGGGACGCCTGCACGAGTACTTC.